Given below is one T cell receptor (beta chain) in context. Time point reported: patch test 3, about 24 weeks after DPC sensitization. The treatment denotes: therapeutic diphenylcyclopropenone sensitization with weekly scalp DPC. This record belongs to a study of human T cells and chemical hapten exposure. MiXCR was run by TCRdb on the RACE reads, yielding one entry per CDR3 protein. Here the sample spans about 190,000 distinct CDR3 sequences, more than 20% being singletons. This CDR3 is 15 amino acids long. V lost 3 bases and J 4 bases, leaving 15 bases between the germline ends. The germline gives CDR1 SGHTA, CDR2 FQGNSA.

This rearrangement joins TRBV7-2 to TRBJ2-5; D may be TRBD1 (5 bases). The TCR comes from a woman between 40 and 55 years old with alopecia areata. Some clones in this sample may be carry-over from other donors' samples. Source: whole blood, taken in connection with sensitization to the hapten diphenylcyclopropenone (DPC). CDR3 coding DNA: TGTGCCAGCAGCTTCCTCGGTGGAAGGGGAGAGACCCAGTACTTC. This encodes CASSFLGGRGETQYF.